The present T cell receptor beta chain was sequenced within a study of blood T cell repertoires in COVID-19. At the level of the study: Material from acute and convalescent COVID-19 was sourced from the United States, Italy and Spain. Sample material is recorded as cDNA or gDNA derived from T cells, B-cell-depleted T cells, or PBMCs.

CDR1 and CDR2 from the germline V gene are GTSNPN and SVGIG (reference sequence). The CDR3 extends over 15 amino acids. The trim removed 7 bases at V and 0 bases at J, leaving 9 bases unmatched. Authors' methods: Cell counts per sample came from amplifying reference gene primers. Sequencing used immunoSEQ multiplex PCR; TCRdb keeps in-frame clones, though not all of them. V, J and clone size are those of that table, while D and trimming were read from the DNA. The sample lists approximately 70,000 clones, approximately 89% occurring once. This TCR derives from a woman at least 80 years old with active or convalescent COVID-19. This chain links TRBV30 with TRBJ1-3, with 7 bases lining up with TRBD1. Material for sequencing was peripheral blood. CDR3 region: CASEYQGVSGNTIYF. CDR3 DNA sequence: TGTGCCTCCGAGTACCAGGGGGTCTCTGGAAACACCATATATTTT.